Shown below are 18 T cell receptor beta chains from a single sample sequenced in a study of T cells in Graves' hyperthyroidism and ophthalmopathy. Template material for amplifying TCR beta CDR3 regions consisted of RNA transcripts. First-round RT-PCR with HTBI primers amplified the TCR CDR3 region. TCRdb passed the multiplex PCR reads through MiXCR, listing each CDR3 protein once. The data contain about 59,000 distinct CDR3 sequences, about 53% of them singletons. The sequenced material came from blood. These receptors were collected from a woman in her fifties or sixties with Graves' ophthalmopathy.

V usage is TRBV10-3 and J usage is TRBJ2-7; TRBD2 aligns across 10 bases. Germline V lookup: CDR1 ENHRY, CDR2 SYGVKD. CDR3 length equals 18 residues. Unmatched junction bases numbered 10, after V lost 0 bases and J lost 2 bases. The CDR3: CAISESFIGGLAAYEQYF. The CDR3, as DNA: TGTGCCATCAGTGAGTCTTTTATCGGAGGACTAGCGGCCTACGAGCAGTACTTC.

In this sample, this clonotype turned up many times. The rearrangement links TRBV28 to TRBJ2-1; TRBD1 agrees at 8 bases. Losses at the gene ends were 5 bases for V and 0 bases for J; bases not matched to a gene: 3. The germline V gene encodes CDR1 MDHEN and CDR2 SYDVKM. This CDR3 is 15 amino acids long. The CDR3 loop is CASSPTGGSYNEQFF. The CDR3 bases are TGTGCCAGCAGTCCTACAGGGGGCTCCTACAATGAGCAGTTCTTC.

The chain joins TRBV7-9 to TRBJ1-2; the match to TRBD1 covers 8 bases. This CDR3 has 16 residues. Per germline, CDR1 SEHNR and CDR2 FQNEAQ (reference sequence). V dropped 7 bases and J dropped 4; count of bases not matched to a gene: 14. The DNA for the CDR3 is TGTGCCAGCACCCCAACCGGGACAGGTGATTTCTATGGCTACACCTTC. Amino acid sequence: CASTPTGTGDFYGYTF.

This clonotype showed up many times. The chain has TRBV3-1 and TRBJ2-3, with D possibly being TRBD1 (6 bases). The CDR3 covers 16 residues. In germline, CDR1 is LGHDT, CDR2 YNNKEL (reference sequence). V dropped 1 base and J dropped 2 bases, with 13 bases sitting between them. The CDR3 sequence is CASSQAGQHHTDTQYF. CDR3 nucleotide sequence: TGTGCCAGCAGCCAAGCCGGACAGCACCACACAGATACGCAGTATTTT.

This rearrangement joins TRBV15 to TRBJ2-1; 8 bases align to TRBD2. V trimming: 1 base; J trimming: 5 bases; junction bases outside the gene matches: 10. CDR1 and CDR2 from the germline V gene are LNHNV and YYDKDF (reference sequence). This CDR3 is 17 amino acids long. The CDR3 nucleotides are TGTGCCACCAGCAGAGCCCCTCCCGGGCGGGGGGACAATGAGCAGTTCTTC. Protein sequence: CATSRAPPGRGDNEQFF. Drawing the rest from reference TRBV15 and TRBJ2-1, the complete variable domain is DAMVIQNPRYQVTQFGKPVTLSCSQTLNHNVMYWYQQKSSQAPKLLFHYYDKDFNNEADTPDNFQSRRPNTSFCFLDIRSPGLGDTAMYLCATSRAPPGRGDNEQFFGPGTRLTVL.

This clonotype was counted ten times or more. CDR3 sequence reads: CASSPRLSDPGELFF. The CDR3 DNA follows: TGTGCCAGCAGCCCCCGCCTGAGCGATCCCGGGGAGCTGTTTTTT. This sequence joins TRBV7-7 and TRBJ2-2; D is ambiguous. V was shortened by 5 bases and J by 6 bases, with 16 bases between the two germline ends. The CDR3 runs to 15 residues. The germline V gene encodes CDR1 SSHAT and CDR2 FNYEAQ (reference sequence).

This clonotype was counted many times. The chain has TRBV20-1 and TRBJ2-1, with 8 bases that match TRBD1. This CDR3 is built from 14 residues. V lost 6 bases to trimming and J lost 3 bases; unmatched junction nucleotides: 7. Germline V gene lookup returns CDR1 DFQATT and CDR2 SNEGSKA (reference sequence). CDR3 DNA sequence: TGCAGTGCAAAGCCGGGACAGGACTACAATGAGCAGTTCTTC. It translates to CSAKPGQDYNEQFF.

By sample share, this clonotype is medium-sized. The chain is built from TRBV24-1 and TRBJ2-1; D possibly uses TRBD1 or TRBD2 (5 bases each). The length of the CDR3 is 14 residues. V was cut by 1 base and J by 7 bases, with 10 bases left in between. Germline V gene lookup returns CDR1 KGHDR and CDR2 SFDVKD. DNA for the CDR3: TGTGCCACCAGTGATTTAGGGACCGAGAATGAGCAGTTCTTC. It encodes CATSDLGTENEQFF.

This clonotype was detected many times. The chain carries TRBV6-1 and TRBJ2-5; the D gene is possibly TRBD1 (5 bases). Germline-derived CDR1 and CDR2 are MNHNS and SASEGT. Between the trimmed V and J ends, which lost 0 bases and 10 bases, there was a span of 18 bases. The length of the CDR3 is 15 residues. CDR3 nucleotides: TGTGCCAGCAGTGAAGCGCTTCGAGGCCTAAGGGGCCAGTACTTC. As protein: CASSEALRGLRGQYF.

The chain combines TRBV28 with TRBJ1-2, with 10 bases lining up with TRBD1. J was trimmed by 7 bases and V by 8 bases; bases with no gene match: 10. CDR3 length: 14 residues. Germline CDR1 MDHEN, CDR2 SYDVKM. CDR3 bases: TGTGCCAGCCAGGGGGACAGGGGCGCCGGTGGCTACACCTTC. It specifies CASQGDRGAGGYTF.

Remarks on this clonotype: Compared with germline, one end of the junction differs, possibly owing to a read error. The chain employs TRBV15 and TRBJ2-1, with 11 bases matching TRBD2. This CDR3 comprises 15 residues. Looked up from germline, CDR1 is LNHNV and CDR2 is YYDKDF (reference sequence). The CDR3: CATRWLAGGHNEQFF. The CDR3 DNA reads as TGTGCAACCAGGTGGCTAGCGGGAGGTCACAATGAGCAGTTCTTC.

There are many counts of this clonotype. This chain joins TRBV10-2 and TRBJ1-1; 7 bases are shared with TRBD1. In germline, CDR1 is WSHSY, CDR2 SAAADI. Trimming cost V 2 bases and J 11 bases; bases outside gene matches: 8. The CDR3 loop spans 13 amino acids. The CDR3 here is CASSEGAGQRAFF. The CDR3 DNA reads as TGCGCCAGCAGTGAGGGCGCGGGACAGAGGGCTTTCTTT.

The table lists this clonotype with a count of one. This chain joins TRBV20-1 and TRBJ1-5; 8 bases align to TRBD1. CDR1 and CDR2 from the germline V gene are DFQATT and SNEGSKA (reference sequence). V lost 3 bases, J lost 5 bases, and 0 bases stayed unmatched. The CDR3 sequence is 12 residues long. The CDR3 is CSARTGDQPQHF. The CDR3 DNA reads as TGCAGTGCTAGGACAGGGGATCAGCCCCAGCATTTT.

At least ten counts were recorded for this clonotype. V is TRBV6-5 and J is TRBJ1-2; TRBD1 is a possible D gene (5 bases). V shed 4 bases and J shed 5 bases, with 11 bases lying between them. Germline loops: CDR1 MNHEY, CDR2 SVGAGI. This CDR3 region has 13 residues. The CDR3 sequence is CASSSTSGYGYTF. CDR3 bases: TGTGCCAGCAGTTCAACCTCAGGGTATGGCTACACCTTC.

Only one count was recorded for this clonotype. This chain joins TRBV20-1 and TRBJ2-3, with 11 positions matching TRBD2. Germline-derived CDR1 and CDR2 are DFQATT and SNEGSKA (reference sequence). The V and J ends lost 0 bases and 4 bases, in that order; junction bases with no gene match: 3. This CDR3 has 15 amino acids. The chain's CDR3 is CSARDMGLAADTQYF. In DNA, the CDR3 is TGCAGTGCTAGAGATATGGGACTAGCGGCAGATACGCAGTATTTT.

This clonotype was observed many times. The V and J genes are TRBV20-1 and TRBJ2-7; TRBD2 matches 14 bases. With V trimmed by 7 bases and J by 3 bases, 5 bases remained unmatched. CDR1 DFQATT and CDR2 SNEGSKA come from the germline V gene (reference sequence). This CDR3 has 14 residues. The CDR3 is CSVQGLAGVYEQYF. In DNA, the CDR3 is TGCAGTGTCCAGGGACTAGCGGGAGTCTACGAGCAGTACTTC.

Notes on this clonotype: Lacking the conserved final phenylalanine or tryptophan, this CDR3 likely reflects a read error. Because the CDR3's place on the DNA is in doubt, the DNA is left out and the CDR3 is given as listed by TCRdb. V gene TRBV2 combines with J gene TRBJ1-1; the D call in the table, TRBD1, was not verified against the DNA. CDR1 is SNHLY and CDR2 is FYNNEI in the germline V gene. The CDR3 numbers 16 amino acids, ends counted. The CDR3 loop reads CASRPGRRTMSSSSGQ.

This clonotype was observed once. The DNA of the CDR3 is TGCAGTGCTAGACTGGCAGGGGGCACCGGGGAGCTGTTTTTT. This codes for CSARLAGGTGELFF. V gene TRBV20-1 combines with J gene TRBJ2-2, with 7 nucleotides matching TRBD1. This CDR3 has 14 residues. CDR1 is DFQATT and CDR2 is SNEGSKA in the germline V gene (reference sequence). Losses at the gene ends were 2 bases for V and 4 bases for J; bases not matched to a gene: 4.